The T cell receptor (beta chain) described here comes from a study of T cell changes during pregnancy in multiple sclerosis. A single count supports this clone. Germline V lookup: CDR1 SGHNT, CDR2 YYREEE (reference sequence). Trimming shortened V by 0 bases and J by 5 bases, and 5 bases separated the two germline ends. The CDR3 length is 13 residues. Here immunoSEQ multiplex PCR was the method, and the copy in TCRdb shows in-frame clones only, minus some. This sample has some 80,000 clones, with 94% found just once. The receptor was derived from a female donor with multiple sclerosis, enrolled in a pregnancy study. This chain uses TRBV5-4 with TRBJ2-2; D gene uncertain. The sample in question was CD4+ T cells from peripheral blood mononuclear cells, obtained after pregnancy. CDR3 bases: TGTGCCAGCAGCTTGGACTGGACCGGGGAGCTGTTTTTT. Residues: CASSLDWTGELFF.